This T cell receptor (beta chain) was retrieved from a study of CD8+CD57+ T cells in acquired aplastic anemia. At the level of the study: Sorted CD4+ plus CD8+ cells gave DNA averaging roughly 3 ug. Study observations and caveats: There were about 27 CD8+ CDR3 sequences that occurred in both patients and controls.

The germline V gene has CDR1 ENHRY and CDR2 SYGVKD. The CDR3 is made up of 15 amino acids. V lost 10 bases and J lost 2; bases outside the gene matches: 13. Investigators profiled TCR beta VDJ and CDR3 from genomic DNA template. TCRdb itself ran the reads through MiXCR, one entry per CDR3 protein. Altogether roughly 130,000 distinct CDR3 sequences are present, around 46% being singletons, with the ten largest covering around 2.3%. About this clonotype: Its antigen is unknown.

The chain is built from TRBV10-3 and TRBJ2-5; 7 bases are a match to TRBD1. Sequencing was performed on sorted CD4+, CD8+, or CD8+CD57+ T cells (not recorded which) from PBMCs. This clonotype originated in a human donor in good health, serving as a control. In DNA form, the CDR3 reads TGTGCCAGCAGCCTCTATCCGGGACAGCAAGAGACCCAGTACTTC. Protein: CASSLYPGQQETQYF.